This T cell receptor (beta chain) originates from a study of T cell responses to AZD1222 COVID-19 vaccine. This CDR3 spans 17 amino acids. V lost 4 bases to trimming and J lost 6 bases; unmatched junction nucleotides: 9. The germline CDR1 and CDR2 sequences are SGDLS and YYNGEE. Whole-study findings and limits: Regions left unmutated in variants are reportedly the target of nearly half of spike-specific TCRs. Spike-specific TCR depth and breadth grew after two AZD1222 doses.

Method: immunoSEQ multiplex PCR; TCRdb's copy keeps in-frame clones and lacks some. The sample lists 100,000 to 140,000 clones, approximately 90% occurring once. About this clone itself: Its antigen is unidentified.

The sequences come from peripheral blood, collected 28 days after the second AZD1222 dose. The sequence came from an adult who received the AZD1222 COVID-19 vaccine. The V and J genes are TRBV9 and TRBJ2-2; TRBD2 agrees at 13 bases. This chain's CDR3 is CASSPRTSGSNPGELFF. CDR3 DNA sequence: TGTGCCAGCAGCCCGAGGACTAGCGGGAGCAATCCCGGGGAGCTGTTTTTT.